This T cell receptor beta chain is from a study of post-analysis software for immune sequencing data. Every TCR beta cDNA library bore unique molecular identifiers. Input amounts of roughly 0.85 to 11 million T cells were used. These gave approximately 500,000 cDNA molecules, so each molecule approximated one T cell. Via MiXCR, TCRdb re-called the PCR reads, giving one row per CDR3 protein. The data contain under 650,000 distinct CDR3 sequences, roughly 45% of them singletons. The study's findings and limits: For normalized Chao1 diversity, multiple sclerosis patients scored significantly lower than controls did. Several TRBV segments were more frequent in patients than controls; TRBV5-6, TRBV5-1 and TRBV20-1 belonged to this group.

On this clonotype: Its antigen remains unknown.

CDR1 and CDR2 (germline): SGHRS, YFSETQ. This CDR3 is built from 14 residues. J lost 8 bases, V lost 2 bases, and 6 bases had no gene match. The source of this sequence is a girl under 18 with multiple sclerosis. This rearrangement joins TRBV5-1 to TRBJ1-2, with 10 nucleotides matching TRBD1. Material: blood. CDR3: CASSFDRGRQGYTF. The CDR3 coding sequence is TGCGCCAGCAGCTTCGACAGGGGGCGGCAAGGCTACACCTTC.